A selection of T cell receptor beta chains follows, all from one sample in a study of CDR3 diversity in severe acne. TCRdb processed the PCR reads anew with MiXCR; each CDR3 protein has one entry. The sample yields under 100,000 distinct CDR3 sequences, roughly half seen once. The specimen sequenced was blood. Every receptor here comes from a male donor in good health, serving as a control. Both conserved end residues are part of each CDR3. Clone size is shown for a subset of rows, as once, few, many or a class of expanded clone.

v_gene,abundance,CDR3aa
TRBV2,-,CASSLAGGYGEQYF
TRBV24-1,many,CATSDPIGGYTF
TRBV9,once,CASSESGGVSYEQYF
TRBV6-6,-,CASSPPGGGSHEQYF
TRBV2,-,CASSAQGAPRDEQYF
TRBV7-9,-,CASSSIPPNTEAFF
TRBV20-1,-,CSARVEGGTTSGRTHNEQYF
TRBV24-1,-,CATSDRTSGGAYEQYF
TRBV7-6,many,CASSLGSANYGYTF
TRBV12-3/TRBV12-4,-,CASSFLDTGELFF
TRBV12-3/TRBV12-4,-,CASSSGGGNQPQHF
TRBV30,once,CAWAAERGGAETQYF
TRBV12-3/TRBV12-4,-,CASSEGLAGVFEQYF
TRBV7-3,-,CASSSPTSGSIDEQYF
TRBV3-1,many,CASSQDNRNTEAFF
TRBV6-5,-,CASSVMSDSSWTGELFF
TRBV7-6,few,CASSARWGSEANVLTF
TRBV5-8,many,CASSQDRGSFNEQFF
TRBV6-6,-,CASSAMGLGGEKLVF
TRBV7-9,-,CASSFRDSRNTGELFF
TRBV7-2,few,CASSPGTGANTGELFF
TRBV5-1,many,CASRPGLAPYEQYF
TRBV6-5,few,CASGAGIWAEAFF
TRBV10-3,-,CASSPDQGFYHNEQFF
TRBV19,many,CASTPWAAGKKSYNEQFF
TRBV20-1,-,CSASPFTSGANEQFF
TRBV11-2,-,CASSLLGGGSTDTQYF
TRBV4-1,many,CASSQVSPGQGYEQFF
TRBV5-6,-,CASSWDGSYEQYF
TRBV6-5,many,CASSTGEIEAFF
TRBV3-1,-,CASSQALAGGMIDNEQFF